The 30 T cell receptor beta chains reported below all come from one sample, sequenced in a study of CD8 T cells in ankylosing spondylitis. Study-level points and caveats: Among TCR beta sequences, a motif of fewer than 10 highly homologous variants appeared characteristic of ankylosing spondylitis blood.

These receptors' targets are unknown. TCRdb reprocessed the 5' RACE reads via MiXCR and lists one record per CDR3 protein. The data contain just under 550,000 distinct CDR3 sequences, approximately 11% of them singletons. The material sequenced was blood, either unsorted or a sorted T cell fraction (not recorded which). The source is a male donor with ankylosing spondylitis.

This clonotype turned up a few times. CDR3 sequence reads: CAFQDSNYGYTF. DNA for the CDR3: TGTGCCTTCCAGGACAGTAACTATGGCTACACCTTC. The chain has TRBV10-3 and TRBJ1-2; D is perhaps TRBD1 (6 bases). The V gene lost 11 bases and the J gene lost 1 base, with 11 bases spanning the gap. Germline CDR1 and CDR2: ENHRY and SYGVKD. The CDR3 is 12 residues long.

Only a few counts were recorded for this clonotype. The rearrangement uses TRBV7-2 and TRBJ2-5; a possible D gene is TRBD2 (6 bases). V lost 0 bases, J lost 8 bases, and 16 bases lay in between. The V gene's germline CDR1 is SGHTA and CDR2 FQGNSA. The CDR3 is 15 amino acids. CDR3 nucleotide sequence: TGTGCCAGCAGCTTAGCGGGAGGTTTATCCGGTACCCAGTACTTC. Its translation: CASSLAGGLSGTQYF.

This clonotype was seen a handful of times. The chain recombines TRBV4-1 with TRBJ2-1; 9 bases are a match to TRBD2. From germline, CDR1 is MGHRA and CDR2 YSYEKL. The J segment lost 6 bases and the V segment lost 2 bases, leaving 8 bases of the junction unmatched. CDR3 size: 16 residues. The CDR3 sequence is CASSQLAGELGNEQFF. CDR3 nucleotides: TGCGCCAGCAGCCAATTAGCGGGAGAGCTCGGCAATGAGCAGTTCTTC.

V is TRBV5-1 and J is TRBJ2-1, with a tentative D call TRBD2 (6 bases). The germline CDR1 and CDR2 sequences are SGHRS and YFSETQ. V lost 4 bases to trimming and J lost 1 base, with 15 bases between them. The CDR3 is 16 residues long. The CDR3 sequence: CASSGGTAGSYNEQFF. The DNA of the CDR3 is TGCGCCAGCAGCGGGGGGACCGCCGGGTCCTACAATGAGCAGTTCTTC.

This sequence joins TRBV7-2 and TRBJ2-7; no definite D call. Germline V gene lookup returns CDR1 SGHTA and CDR2 FQGNSA. The CDR3 is 14 amino acids. Trimming removed 2 bases from V and 2 bases from J, with 10 bases in between. CDR3 DNA: TGTGCCAGCAGCTTATCTCCGATGGCCTACGAGCAGTACTTC. It specifies CASSLSPMAYEQYF.

V is TRBV12-3 or TRBV12-4 and J is TRBJ2-3, with TRBD2 matching over 9 bases. The junction had 6 bases not matched to a gene; V was cut back by 7 bases and J by 1 base. This CDR3 has 15 amino acids. The CDR3 spells CASTRAGGRTDTQYF. The CDR3 coding sequence is TGTGCCAGCACTCGAGCGGGAGGACGCACAGATACGCAGTATTTT.

A few counts support this clonotype. The chain joins TRBV30 to TRBJ1-1, with D tentatively TRBD1 (6 bases). The CDR3 loop spans 13 amino acids. From germline, CDR1 is GTSNPN and CDR2 SVGIG (reference sequence). The V end was cut by 2 bases, the J end by 4 bases, with 11 bases between. CDR3 DNA sequence: TGTGCCTGGAGTCTGGGGGCGGGCACTGAAGCTTTCTTT. Encoded protein: CAWSLGAGTEAFF.

The gene calls are TRBV20-1 and TRBJ2-7, with D unclear. This CDR3 has 13 residues. Germline V CDR1 and CDR2: DFQATT, SNEGSKA (reference sequence). V was shortened by 2 bases and J by 3 bases, with 11 bases between the two germline ends. The chain's CDR3 is CSARQVGYYEQYF. Here the CDR3 DNA reads TGCAGTGCTAGACAGGTCGGTTACTACGAGCAGTACTTC.

In its sample, this clonotype was seen many times. This chain uses TRBV12-3 or TRBV12-4 with TRBJ1-1; D is unresolved. The CDR3 contains 12 residues. The V end lost 0 bases, the J end lost 10 bases, and 9 bases lay between the germline ends. CDR3 protein: CASSLALSSAFF. The CDR3 DNA is TGTGCCAGCAGTTTAGCGCTGTCATCAGCTTTCTTT.

The chain carries TRBV29-1 and TRBJ2-7; no definite D call. The CDR3 is 13 amino acids. The ends were cut back, 4 bases at V and 3 bases at J, with 13 bases in the middle. Germline V gene sequence: CDR1 SQVTM, CDR2 ANQGSEA. The CDR3 nucleotides read TGCAGCGTTGTCTGGCACAAAAACTACGAGCAGTACTTC. Protein: CSVVWHKNYEQYF.

This chain joins TRBV4-2 and TRBJ2-3, with TRBD1 matching over 7 bases. This CDR3 region has 15 residues. Losses at the gene ends were 4 bases for V and 0 bases for J; bases not matched to a gene: 4. Looked up from germline, CDR1 is LGHNA and CDR2 is YNFKEQ. For the CDR3, the DNA is TGTGCCAGCAGCCTAGGACAGGAGAGCACAGATACGCAGTATTTT. It translates to CASSLGQESTDTQYF.

This clonotype was seen more than once but under ten times. The chain couples TRBV27 to TRBJ1-4; 7 nucleotides align to TRBD1. Germline values: CDR1 MNHEY, CDR2 SMNVEV (reference sequence). J lost 14 bases, V lost 9 bases, and 15 bases had no gene match. The CDR3 totals 13 residues. This chain's CDR3 is CASSPGTEAKLFF. The CDR3 DNA is TGTGCCAGTAGCCCCGGGACAGAAGCTAAGCTGTTTTTT. Full variable domain (missing parts from reference TRBV27 and TRBJ1-4): EAQVTQNPRYLITVTGKKLTVTCSQNMNHEYMSWYRQDPGLGLRQIYYSMNVEVTDKGDVPEGYKVSRKEKRNFPLILESPSPNQTSLYFCASSPGTEAKLFFGSGTQLSVL.

This rearrangement joins TRBV5-5 to TRBJ2-2; the D gene is possibly TRBD2 (5 bases). This CDR3 comprises 16 residues. Germline loops: CDR1 SGHKS, CDR2 YYEKEE (reference sequence). Trimming removed 0 bases from V and 7 bases from J, with 16 bases in between. The DNA for the CDR3 is TGTGCCAGCAGCTTGGGGTTGAGCGACGGGAACGGGGAGCTGTTTTTT. This gives the protein CASSLGLSDGNGELFF.

The chain has TRBV27 and TRBJ1-6; no definite D call. The CDR3 runs 14 residues. The ends were cut back, 6 bases at V and 9 bases at J, with 15 bases in the middle. The germline V gene has CDR1 MNHEY and CDR2 SMNVEV (reference sequence). CDR3 sequence reads: CASRDGFSGSPLHF. The CDR3 region has the DNA TGTGCCAGCAGGGATGGGTTTTCTGGTTCACCCCTCCACTTT.

The chain joins TRBV27 to TRBJ2-2; TRBD1 aligns across 9 bases. Per germline, CDR1 MNHEY and CDR2 SMNVEV (reference sequence). Losses at the gene ends were 6 bases for V and 2 bases for J; bases not matched to a gene: 4. The CDR3 is 15 amino acids. The CDR3 nucleotides are TGTGCCAGCAGCAAACAGGGGGCAAACACCGGGGAGCTGTTTTTT. Translating it yields CASSKQGANTGELFF.

V is TRBV5-6 and J is TRBJ2-7; D is unclear. V dropped 5 bases and J dropped 0 bases, with 18 bases sitting between them. CDR3 length: 16 amino acids. Germline assignment: CDR1 SGHDT and CDR2 YYEEEE. The CDR3 nucleotides are TGTGCCAGCAGTTGGATAGGCGCTACCGGCTCCTACGAGCAGTACTTC. It specifies CASSWIGATGSYEQYF. Full variable domain (rest looked up from reference TRBV5-6 and TRBJ2-7): DAGVTQSPTHLIKTRGQQVTLRCSPKSGHDTVSWYQQALGQGPQFIFQYYEEEERQRGNFPDRFSGHQFPNYSSELNVNALLLGDSALYLCASSWIGATGSYEQYFGPGTRLTVT.

This clonotype occurred a few times. The chain links TRBV5-1 to TRBJ1-1; 8 nucleotides agree with TRBD1. V trimming: 5 bases; J trimming: 3 bases; junction bases outside the gene matches: 12. The germline CDR1 and CDR2 sequences are SGHRS and YFSETQ. The CDR3 is 16 residues long. The CDR3 loop is CASSSTGDGIYTEAFF. For the CDR3, the DNA is TGCGCCAGCAGTTCGACAGGGGACGGAATATACACTGAAGCTTTCTTT.

This clonotype was picked up a small number of times. This chain uses TRBV7-8 with TRBJ1-5; no firm D call. CDR1 and CDR2 (germline): SGHVS, FQNEAQ. CDR3 length: 13 residues. The V end was cut by 5 bases, the J end by 9 bases, with 14 bases between. CDR3 sequence (DNA): TGTGCCAGCAGCAGAGGAACTGAAACGCCCCAGCATTTT. Residues: CASSRGTETPQHF.

V and J are TRBV5-5 and TRBJ2-3; D gene ambiguous. Trimming shortened V by 0 bases and J by 8 bases, and 4 bases separated the two germline ends. This CDR3 is 11 amino acids long. The germline gives CDR1 SGHKS, CDR2 YYEKEE (reference sequence). CDR3 sequence reads: CASSLEFTQYF. The DNA of the CDR3 is TGTGCCAGCAGCTTGGAGTTTACGCAGTATTTT.

This clonotype turned up a few times. The V call is TRBV5-5, the J call TRBJ1-1; weak D call: TRBD1 (6 bases). Deletions cut 4 bases from V and 4 bases from J, with 11 bases between. CDR1 SGHKS and CDR2 YYEKEE come from the germline V gene (reference sequence). The CDR3 is 13 residues long. The CDR3: CASSGGVGTEAFF. For the CDR3, the DNA is TGTGCCAGCAGCGGGGGCGTGGGCACTGAAGCTTTCTTT. Filled out from reference TRBV5-5 and TRBJ1-1, the complete variable domain reads DAGVTQSPTHLIKTRGQQVTLRCSPISGHKSVSWYQQVLGQGPQFIFQYYEKEERGRGNFPDRFSARQFPNYSSELNVNALLLGDSALYLCASSGGVGTEAFFGQGTRLTVV.

This clonotype has more than one count but fewer than ten. The chain recombines TRBV7-9 with TRBJ2-4; D is perhaps TRBD1 (6 bases). Germline V gene lookup returns CDR1 SEHNR and CDR2 FQNEAQ (reference sequence). The CDR3 sequence is 15 residues long. V lost 9 bases and J lost 8, with 23 bases in between. The CDR3 DNA follows: TGTGCCAGTACCGAAGACAGGCCACTCTTAGACATTCAGTACTTC. Translation gives CASTEDRPLLDIQYF.

This clonotype has just a few counts. The gene calls are TRBV20-1 and TRBJ2-7; TRBD1 matches at 7 bases. CDR1 and CDR2 from the germline V gene are DFQATT and SNEGSKA (reference sequence). The CDR3 extends over 14 amino acids. Trimming removed 7 bases from V and 2 bases from J; junction bases left unmatched: 11. CDR3 region: CSVLGQTVTYEQYF. Here the CDR3 DNA reads TGCAGTGTACTGGGACAGACGGTTACCTACGAGCAGTACTTC.

Only a few counts were recorded for this clonotype. The rearrangement uses TRBV20-1 and TRBJ2-1, with 11 nucleotides matching TRBD2. The CDR3 has 16 amino acids. From germline, CDR1 is DFQATT and CDR2 SNEGSKA (reference sequence). V gave up 2 bases and J gave up 8 bases; unmatched junction bases: 11. The CDR3 protein is CSARRGSGRAVDEQFF. The CDR3 DNA reads TGCAGTGCTAGACGGGGTAGCGGGAGGGCCGTCGATGAGCAGTTCTTC.

V gene TRBV11-2 combines with J gene TRBJ2-5; 13 bases align to TRBD2. This CDR3 comprises 16 residues. Trimming removed 5 bases from V and 0 bases from J; junction bases left unmatched: 3. Germline CDR1 and CDR2: SGHAT and FQNNGV. CDR3 in DNA: TGTGCCAGCAGCCAAGGGACTAGCGGGAACCAAGAGACCCAGTACTTC. This translates into CASSQGTSGNQETQYF. Full variable domain (remainder filled in from reference TRBV11-2 and TRBJ2-5): EAGVAQSPRYKIIEKRQSVAFWCNPISGHATLYWYQQILGQGPKLLIQFQNNGVVDDSQLPKDRFSAERLKGVDSTLKIQPAKLEDSAVYLCASSQGTSGNQETQYFGPGTRLLVL.

In this sample, this clonotype turned up many times. The rearrangement joins TRBV7-9 to TRBJ2-1; D not certain. From germline, CDR1 is SEHNR and CDR2 FQNEAQ (reference sequence). CDR3 size: 13 residues. Trimming cost V 5 bases and J 7 bases, with 12 bases left between them. The CDR3 coding sequence is TGTGCCAGCAGCCTCCCTAATAAAAATGAGCAGTTCTTC. It encodes CASSLPNKNEQFF.

This clonotype was counted ten times or more. The genes are TRBV12-3 or TRBV12-4 and TRBJ2-5, with D hard to call. V lost 5 bases, J lost 4 bases, and 11 bases lay in between. The CDR3 is made up of 13 amino acids. The CDR3 bases are TGTGCCAGCAGTCTCGGCCCCAGAGAGACCCAGTACTTC. This sequence encodes CASSLGPRETQYF.

This clonotype has ten or more counts. The chain combines TRBV5-1 with TRBJ2-3, with D unclear. Trimming removed 3 bases at V and 5 bases at J, with 10 bases between. The CDR3 is made up of 13 amino acids. The V gene's germline CDR1 is SGHRS and CDR2 YFSETQ. The CDR3 DNA reads TGCGCCAGCAGCTCCCTCGCGGAAGATACGCAGTATTTT. Its protein is CASSSLAEDTQYF.

The sample holds a few counts of this clonotype. V and J are TRBV5-6 and TRBJ2-7; D remains unclear. The germline V gene has CDR1 SGHDT and CDR2 YYEEEE. The V end lost 2 bases, the J end lost 4 bases, and 7 bases lay between the germline ends. The CDR3 length is 12 residues. The CDR3 coding sequence is TGTGCCAGCAGCTTTGAGCGTTACGAGCAGTACGTC. Protein sequence: CASSFERYEQYV.

This clonotype was counted a few times. The CDR3 sequence: CASSLAGTHYGYTF. The CDR3 region has the DNA TGTGCCAGCAGTTTAGCCGGGACCCACTATGGCTACACCTTC. The chain couples TRBV12-3 or TRBV12-4 to TRBJ1-2; maybe TRBD1 (5 bases). This CDR3 is built from 14 residues. Between the trimmed V and J ends, which lost 0 bases and 3 bases, there was a span of 8 bases.

The chain couples TRBV15 to TRBJ2-5; the D is unclear. Germline V gene lookup returns CDR1 LNHNV and CDR2 YYDKDF (reference sequence). With 0 bases removed from V and 0 bases from J, the gap between germline ends came to 8 bases. The CDR3 has 15 amino acids. CDR3 coding DNA: TGTGCCACCAGCAGAGATAAGCGATACCAAGAGACCCAGTACTTC. Translating gives CATSRDKRYQETQYF.